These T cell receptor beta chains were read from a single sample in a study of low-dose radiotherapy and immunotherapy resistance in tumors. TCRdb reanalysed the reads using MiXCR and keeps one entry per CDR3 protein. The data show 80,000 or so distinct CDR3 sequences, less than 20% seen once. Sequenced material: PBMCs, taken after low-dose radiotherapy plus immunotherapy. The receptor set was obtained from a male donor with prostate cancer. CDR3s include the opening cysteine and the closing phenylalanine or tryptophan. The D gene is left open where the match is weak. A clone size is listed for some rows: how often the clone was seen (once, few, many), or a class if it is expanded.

CASSYTAQVVAGELFF,TGTGCCAGCAGTTACACTGCCCAGGTCGTCGCCGGGGAGCTGTTTTTT,TRBV6-6,TRBJ2-2,NA,NA
CASSLSPPNTGELFF,TGTGCCAGCAGTTTATCCCCCCCGAACACCGGGGAGCTGTTTTTT,TRBV27,TRBJ2-2,NA,many
CASSRGLAGGSAQYF,TGCGCCAGCAGCCGCGGACTAGCGGGAGGGTCCGCCCAGTACTTC,TRBV5-1,TRBJ2-5,TRBD2,many
CASSFSRATEAFF,TGTGCCAGCAGTTTCTCGAGGGCGACTGAAGCTTTCTTT,TRBV10-3,TRBJ1-1,NA,NA
CASSPPGLNTEAFF,TGTGCCAGCAGCCCCCCTGGGCTGAACACTGAAGCTTTCTTT,TRBV3-1,TRBJ1-1,NA,many
CSARPANTEAFF,TGCAGTGCTAGACCAGCGAACACTGAAGCTTTCTTT,TRBV20-1,TRBJ1-1,NA,many
CASSPTTSKNTGELFF,TGTGCCAGCTCACCAACGACTAGCAAAAACACCGGGGAGCTGTTTTTT,TRBV18,TRBJ2-2,TRBD2,many
CASSLGTSGNNEQFF,TGTGCCAGCAGCCTCGGGACTAGCGGGAACAATGAGCAGTTCTTC,TRBV3-1,TRBJ2-1,TRBD2,many
CASSQAGRDSTYEQYF,TGTGCCAGCAGCCAGGCCGGGCGGGACAGTACCTACGAGCAGTACTTC,TRBV4-2,TRBJ2-7,NA,many
CASNIVNEQFF,TGTGCCAGCAACATTGTTAATGAGCAGTTCTTC,TRBV2,TRBJ2-1,NA,many
CASSPPKLAVSTDTQYF,TGTGCCAGCTCACCACCCAAACTAGCGGTCAGCACAGATACGCAGTATTTT,TRBV18,TRBJ2-3,TRBD2,many
CAISPRENGTYEQYF,TGTGCCATCAGTCCCAGGGAAAATGGGACCTACGAGCAGTACTTC,TRBV10-3,TRBJ2-7,NA,many
CASSVGTGAVTQYF,TGTGCCAGCAGCGTCGGGACAGGGGCGGTGACCCAGTACTTC,TRBV5-1,TRBJ2-5,TRBD1,many
CSVPSGSSYNEQFF,TGCAGTGTACCCAGCGGGAGCTCCTACAATGAGCAGTTCTTC,TRBV20-1,TRBJ2-1,TRBD2,many
CASSQASSYNEQFF,TGTGCCAGCAGCCAGGCGTCTTCCTACAATGAGCAGTTCTTC,TRBV3-1,TRBJ2-1,NA,many
CASSAGLAGPFYEQYF,TGTGCCAGCAGCGCCGGACTAGCGGGGCCCTTCTACGAGCAGTACTTC,TRBV9,TRBJ2-7,TRBD2,many
CASSFRDGRDEQYF,TGTGCCAGCAGTTTCCGGGACGGGCGGGACGAGCAGTACTTC,TRBV6-2/TRBV6-3,TRBJ2-7,NA,NA
CASSILASGRFGGELFF,TGTGCCAGTAGTATTTTGGCTAGCGGGAGATTTGGCGGGGAGCTGTTTTTT,TRBV19,TRBJ2-2,TRBD2,many
CSAQEGLAGTYNEQFF,TGCAGTGCTCAGGAGGGGCTAGCGGGAACCTACAATGAGCAGTTCTTC,TRBV20-1,TRBJ2-1,TRBD2,many
CASATGHGELFF,TGCGCCAGCGCAACAGGGCACGGGGAGCTGTTTTTT,TRBV4-3,TRBJ2-2,NA,many
CASIDSMNTEAFF,TGTGCCAGCATAGACAGTATGAACACTGAAGCTTTCTTT,TRBV12-3/TRBV12-4,TRBJ1-1,NA,NA
CASSLGDSRNYGYTF,TGTGCCAGCAGTTTGGGTGACAGTCGTAACTATGGCTACACCTTC,TRBV28,TRBJ1-2,NA,many
CASSSSGGTGELFF,TGTGCCAGCAGTTCTAGCGGGGGCACCGGGGAGCTGTTTTTT,TRBV28,TRBJ2-2,TRBD2,many
CASSLGGVNEQFF,TGCGCCAGCAGCTTGGGGGGGGTCAATGAGCAGTTCTTC,TRBV5-1,TRBJ2-1,NA,NA
CSVWGGTAEQYF,TGCAGCGTTTGGGGAGGGACGGCCGAGCAGTACTTC,TRBV29-1,TRBJ2-7,TRBD2,many
CSVGTGTAGNTIYF,TGCAGCGTTGGGACCGGGACAGCTGGAAACACCATATATTTT,TRBV29-1,TRBJ1-3,TRBD1,many
CASSSLDRLNTEAFF,TGTGCCAGCAGTTCCCTTGACAGACTGAACACTGAAGCTTTCTTT,TRBV28,TRBJ1-1,NA,many
CASSLTTNEKLFF,TGTGCCAGCAGTTTGACAACTAATGAAAAACTGTTTTTT,TRBV12-3/TRBV12-4,TRBJ1-4,NA,many
CASSLSVNNEQFF,TGTGCCAGCAGTTTAAGTGTAAACAATGAGCAGTTCTTC,TRBV12-3/TRBV12-4,TRBJ2-1,NA,many
CSARRSGSTDTQYF,TGCAGCGCCCGAAGGAGCGGGAGCACAGATACGCAGTATTTT,TRBV29-1,TRBJ2-3,NA,many
CASMSFGGGAGESSGNTIYF,TGTGCCAGCATGTCCTTCGGTGGGGGGGCAGGGGAGAGCTCTGGAAACACCATATATTTT,TRBV28,TRBJ1-3,NA,NA
CASSQGDSTNTEAFF,TGCGCCAGCAGCCAAGGGGACAGCACGAACACTGAAGCTTTCTTT,TRBV4-3,TRBJ1-1,TRBD1,many
CASSLGTGELFFF,NA,TRBV28,TRBJ2-2,NA,NA
CASSFRVLPYEQYF,TGTGCCAGCAGTTTCCGGGTTCTTCCCTACGAGCAGTACTTC,TRBV6-5,TRBJ2-7,NA,many
CASSRTEYGYTF,TGTGCCAGTAGCCGGACGGAGTATGGCTACACCTTC,TRBV19,TRBJ1-2,NA,many
CASSLGAMNTEAFF,TGTGCCAGCAGCCTGGGGGCAATGAACACTGAAGCTTTCTTT,TRBV7-9,TRBJ1-1,NA,many
CASSFNSGRIEQFF,TGTGCCAGCAGTTTTAATAGCGGGAGGATTGAGCAGTTCTTC,TRBV28,TRBJ2-1,TRBD2,many
CSASRLAASYEQYF,TGCAGTGCTAGTAGGCTAGCGGCCTCCTACGAGCAGTACTTC,TRBV20-1,TRBJ2-7,TRBD2,many
CASSLGGTDQETQYF,TGTGCCAGCAGCTTAGGGGGGACAGACCAAGAGACCCAGTACTTC,TRBV7-2,TRBJ2-5,TRBD1,NA
CAIRAGQGELGDTEAFF,TGTGCCATCAGGGCGGGCCAGGGGGAATTAGGTGACACTGAAGCTTTCTTT,TRBV10-3,TRBJ1-1,TRBD1,many
CSANNVAAPYNEQFF,TGCAGTGCTAATAACGTAGCGGCCCCCTACAATGAGCAGTTCTTC,TRBV20-1,TRBJ2-1,NA,many
CAISGADVNYGYTF,TGTGCCATCAGTGGTGCAGACGTAAACTATGGCTACACCTTC,TRBV10-3,TRBJ1-2,NA,many
CATSDSPTSVPYNEQFF,TGTGCCACCAGTGACTCACCCACTAGCGTACCCTACAATGAGCAGTTCTTC,TRBV24-1,TRBJ2-1,TRBD2,many
CASSLSDSNQAGLSFNEQFF,TGTGCCAGCAGTTTATCGGACAGCAACCAGGCGGGACTTTCTTTCAATGAGCAGTTCTTC,TRBV27,TRBJ2-1,NA,many
CASSLAPGGISGELFF,TGCGCCAGCAGCTTGGCCCCAGGGGGCATCTCCGGGGAGCTGTTTTTT,TRBV5-1,TRBJ2-2,TRBD1,many
CASSYVPGGERVKTYF,TGTGCCAGCAGTTATGTCCCGGGAGGTGAGCGGGTAAAGACGTACTTC,TRBV6-2/TRBV6-3,TRBJ2-7,TRBD2,few
CASSLLAGVGDEQFF,TGCGCCAGCAGCTTACTAGCGGGAGTTGGGGATGAGCAGTTCTTC,TRBV5-1,TRBJ2-1,TRBD2,many
CASSSLQPNNEQFF,TGCGCCAGCAGCTCCCTTCAACCGAACAATGAGCAGTTCTTC,TRBV5-1,TRBJ2-1,NA,NA
CAISERTGGPETQYF,TGTGCCATCAGTGAGAGGACAGGGGGGCCAGAGACCCAGTACTTC,TRBV10-3,TRBJ2-5,TRBD1,NA
CASSPDKSGEQFF,TGCGCCAGCAGCCCGGATAAATCGGGGGAGCAGTTCTTC,TRBV4-3,TRBJ2-1,NA,many
CSAEMTSGNTIYF,TGCAGTGCTGAAATGACCTCTGGAAACACCATATATTTT,TRBV20-1,TRBJ1-3,NA,many
CASSVRRIGGYEQYF,TGTGCCAGCAGCGTAAGACGCATCGGCGGCTACGAGCAGTACTTC,TRBV7-2,TRBJ2-7,NA,many